A single sample is the source of the 21 T cell receptor beta chains below, sequenced in a study of T cells in Graves' hyperthyroidism and ophthalmopathy. Amplified regions were TCR beta CDR3 sequences from RNA transcripts. Carried out on the TCR CDR3, a first-round RT-PCR used the HTBI primer set. TCRdb independently ran MiXCR on the multiplex PCR reads; one entry per CDR3 protein. The top ten hold approximately 9.9% of the sample, which has roughly 380,000 distinct CDR3 sequences, roughly 14% seen once. The sequencing input was blood. These receptors were obtained from a woman aged 55-75 years with Graves' hyperthyroidism.

This clonotype has a count of ten or more. The genes are TRBV2 and TRBJ2-7; 8 bases line up with TRBD2. CDR1 and CDR2 from the germline V gene are SNHLY and FYNNEI. Trimming removed 8 bases from V and 3 bases from J; junction bases left unmatched: 6. There are 13 residues in the CDR3. The CDR3 DNA follows: TGTGCCAGCTATGCGGGAGGAAACTACGAGCAGTACTTC. It is translated as CASYAGGNYEQYF.

This clonotype was counted many times. The rearrangement joins TRBV12-3 or TRBV12-4 to TRBJ2-1, with unresolved D. V was pared by 8 bases and J by 2 bases, with 13 bases between. CDR3 size: 14 residues. The CDR3 DNA is TGTGCCAGCGGACCCGCGAACCCCTACAATGAGCAGTTCTTC. It is translated as CASGPANPYNEQFF.

In its sample, this clonotype was seen many times. This chain links TRBV2 with TRBJ1-5; no clear D. V dropped 7 bases and J dropped 3 bases, with 7 bases sitting between them. Germline V gene lookup returns CDR1 SNHLY and CDR2 FYNNEI. The CDR3 is 12 residues long. The CDR3 is CASKGANQPQHF. CDR3 DNA: TGTGCCAGCAAGGGCGCCAATCAGCCCCAGCATTTT. Complete variable domain (other parts from reference TRBV2 and TRBJ1-5): EPEVTQTPSHQVTQMGQEVILRCVPISNHLYFYWYRQILGQKVEFLVSFYNNEISEKSEIFDDQFSVERPDGSNFTLKIRSTKLEDSAMYFCASKGANQPQHFGDGTRLSIL.

In regard to this clonotype: Possible read error: a much larger clone is one base away. The chain uses TRBV3-1 and TRBJ2-7; 9 bases align to TRBD2. Germline-derived CDR1 and CDR2 are LGHDT and YNNKEL (reference sequence). After removal of 3 bases from V and 8 bases from J, the junction contained 11 bases not matched to a gene. The length of the CDR3 is 15 residues. The CDR3 sequence: CASSHHSGSGYKQYF. Written as DNA, the CDR3 is TGTGCCAGCAGCCATCATAGCGGGAGTGGTTACAAGCAGTACTTC.

On this clonotype: A much larger clone lies one base from this, so it may be a read error. The genes are TRBV6-2 or TRBV6-3 and TRBJ2-4; 9 bases match TRBD2. Germline values: CDR1 MNHEY, CDR2 SVGEGT. The CDR3 spans 15 residues. Trimming at V came to 4 bases and at J to 13 bases, leaving 14 bases not matched to a gene. CDR3 region: CASSSGGRAYNEQYF. CDR3 bases: TGTGCCAGCAGTTCGGGCGGGAGGGCCTACAATGAGCAGTACTTC.

There are many counts of this clonotype. The rearrangement joins TRBV11-3 to TRBJ2-1, with 7 positions matching TRBD2. Trimming cost V 5 bases and J 2 bases; bases outside gene matches: 6. The V gene's germline CDR1 is SGHNT and CDR2 YENEEA. The CDR3 has 15 amino acids. CDR3 region: CASSLTSDAYNEQFF. CDR3 DNA sequence: TGTGCCAGCAGCCTCACTAGCGACGCCTACAATGAGCAGTTCTTC.

This clonotype has ten or more counts. The chain's CDR3 is CSAQDRGHYGYTF. CDR3 nucleotide sequence: TGCAGTGCTCAGGACAGGGGGCACTATGGCTACACCTTC. The rearrangement joins TRBV20-1 to TRBJ1-2; TRBD1 matches 11 bases. J gave up 3 bases and V 5 bases, and 2 bases lay outside the gene matches. The CDR3 consists of 13 residues. Germline V gives CDR1 DFQATT, CDR2 SNEGSKA (reference sequence).

This clonotype was counted many times. V is TRBV18 and J is TRBJ2-5; 9 nucleotides line up with TRBD1. The V gene end was trimmed by 3 bases and the J gene end by 7 bases; junction bases not matched to a gene: 9. The CDR3 runs to 15 residues. CDR1 and CDR2 from the germline V gene are KGHSH and LQKENI. CDR3 sequence reads: CASSPGQGGLGTQYF. In DNA form, the CDR3 reads TGTGCCAGCTCACCGGGACAGGGTGGATTAGGGACCCAGTACTTC.

This clonotype was observed at least ten times. CDR3 DNA: TGCAGTGCTAGAGCAGGAGCGGTCCTCAGAGGCTCCTACAATGAGCAGTTCTTC. It encodes CSARAGAVLRGSYNEQFF. The chain carries TRBV20-1 and TRBJ2-1; perhaps TRBD2 as D (5 bases). CDR3 size: 18 residues. The V and J ends lost 1 base and 0 bases respectively, with 19 bases between them. Germline-derived CDR1 and CDR2 are DFQATT and SNEGSKA (reference sequence).

This clonotype was counted at least ten times. The chain links TRBV5-1 to TRBJ1-1, with D tentatively TRBD1 (6 bases). Germline CDR1 SGHRS, CDR2 YFSETQ. The CDR3 consists of 15 residues. Trimming cost V 0 bases and J 4 bases, with 13 bases left between them. CDR3 residues: CASSLDGGAGTEAFF. The CDR3 nucleotides are TGCGCCAGCAGCTTGGATGGGGGCGCGGGCACTGAAGCTTTCTTT.

This clonotype was recorded many times. This rearrangement joins TRBV7-2 to TRBJ1-1; D is ambiguous. Trimming stripped 5 bases from V and 5 bases from J, with 12 bases between. This CDR3 spans 13 amino acids. Germline loops: CDR1 SGHTA, CDR2 FQGNSA. The CDR3 DNA reads TGTGCCAGCAGCCGACAAGGGTGGACTGAAGCTTTCTTT. Its translation: CASSRQGWTEAFF.

This chain uses TRBV24-1 with TRBJ2-2, with TRBD1 identical over 8 bases. Germline loops: CDR1 KGHDR, CDR2 SFDVKD. This CDR3 contains 16 residues. V shed 3 bases and J 0 bases; nucleotides not matched to a gene: 2. CDR3 sequence reads: CATSDAGGANTGELFF. The DNA of the CDR3 is TGTGCCACCAGTGATGCAGGGGGCGCGAACACCGGGGAGCTGTTTTTT.

In this sample, this clonotype turned up a few times. The CDR3 here is CASSRIGNTGELFF. CDR3 sequence (DNA): TGCGCCAGCAGCCGGATTGGCAACACCGGGGAGCTGTTTTTT. The J gene is TRBJ2-2, the V gene TRBV5-1, with D hard to call. This CDR3 has 14 amino acids. Trimming removed 4 bases at V and 2 bases at J, with 9 bases between. The germline V gene encodes CDR1 SGHRS and CDR2 YFSETQ. The full variable domain, its missing parts supplied by reference TRBV5-1 and TRBJ2-2, is KAGVTQTPRYLIKTRGQQVTLSCSPISGHRSVSWYQQTPGQGLQFLFEYFSETQRNKGNFPGRFSGRQFSNSRSEMNVSTLELGDSALYLCASSRIGNTGELFFGEGSRLTVL.

The sample holds a few counts of this clonotype. V gene TRBV5-1 combines with J gene TRBJ1-1; unclear D gene. The V end lost 4 bases, the J end lost 1 base, and 11 bases lay between the germline ends. Germline CDR1 is SGHRS and CDR2 is YFSETQ. The CDR3 is 14 residues long. The CDR3 DNA sequence: TGCGCCAGCAGCCCTTTCACCGGGAACACTGAAGCTTTCTTT. This sequence encodes CASSPFTGNTEAFF. Complete variable domain (other parts from reference TRBV5-1 and TRBJ1-1): KAGVTQTPRYLIKTRGQQVTLSCSPISGHRSVSWYQQTPGQGLQFLFEYFSETQRNKGNFPGRFSGRQFSNSRSEMNVSTLELGDSALYLCASSPFTGNTEAFFGQGTRLTVV.

This clonotype was recorded at least ten times. This chain uses TRBV5-1 with TRBJ2-1; D gene unclear. The CDR3 is 13 amino acids. The germline gives CDR1 SGHRS, CDR2 YFSETQ. V was clipped by 3 bases and J by 10 bases, with 14 bases between them. The CDR3 DNA reads as TGCGCCAGCAGCTCTAGGACGTCGGACGAGCAGTTCTTC. Its protein product is CASSSRTSDEQFF.

The rearrangement links TRBV15 to TRBJ2-1; D tentatively fits TRBD1 or TRBD2 (6 bases each). The CDR3 has 16 residues. Germline-derived CDR1 and CDR2 are LNHNV and YYDKDF (reference sequence). The germline V and J ends were trimmed by 0 bases and 5 bases, with 14 bases remaining between them. The chain's CDR3 is CATSRERGAGHNEQFF. The CDR3 DNA follows: TGTGCCACCAGCAGAGAAAGGGGGGCCGGACACAATGAGCAGTTCTTC. Full variable domain (remainder filled in from reference TRBV15 and TRBJ2-1): DAMVIQNPRYQVTQFGKPVTLSCSQTLNHNVMYWYQQKSSQAPKLLFHYYDKDFNNEADTPDNFQSRRPNTSFCFLDIRSPGLGDTAMYLCATSRERGAGHNEQFFGPGTRLTVL.

This clonotype was seen many times. This sequence joins TRBV7-3 and TRBJ2-3; 8 bases map to TRBD2. The CDR3 runs 22 residues. After removal of 0 bases from V and 2 bases from J, the junction contained 22 bases not matched to a gene. CDR1 and CDR2 (germline): SGHTA, FQGTGA. CDR3: CASSLTLVRSRRKREPTDTQYF. DNA of the CDR3: TGTGCCAGCAGCTTAACCTTGGTCCGCTCTCGGCGTAAGCGGGAGCCCACAGATACGCAGTATTTT. Supplemented by reference TRBV7-3 and TRBJ2-3, the full variable domain reads GAGVSQTPSNKVTEKGKYVELRCDPISGHTALYWYRQSLGQGPEFLIYFQGTGAADDSGLPNDRFFAVRPEGSVSTLKIQRTERGDSAVYLCASSLTLVRSRRKREPTDTQYFGPGTRLTVL.

The gene calls are TRBV10-3 and TRBJ1-2; 10 positions match TRBD1. In germline, CDR1 is ENHRY, CDR2 SYGVKD. CDR3 size: 15 residues. Losses at the gene ends were 2 bases for V and 4 bases for J; bases not matched to a gene: 4. CDR3 DNA: TGTGCCATCAGTGAGCTGACAGGGGGCTTCTATGGCTACACCTTC. Encoded protein: CAISELTGGFYGYTF.

The CDR3 sequence: CASSQGLAGLYEQYF. In nucleotides, the CDR3 is TGTGCCAGCAGCCAAGGACTAGCGGGATTGTACGAGCAGTACTTC. The chain recombines TRBV3-1 with TRBJ2-7; TRBD2 matches at 11 bases. Germline CDR1 and CDR2: LGHDT and YNNKEL (reference sequence). The CDR3 loop spans 15 amino acids. After removal of 1 base from V and 4 bases from J, the junction contained 3 bases not matched to a gene.

This clonotype was counted many times. The J gene is TRBJ2-7, the V gene TRBV3-1; tentative D call: TRBD1 (5 bases). Between the trimmed V and J ends, which lost 3 bases and 2 bases, there was a span of 14 bases. The CDR3 runs 15 residues. Germline V gene sequence: CDR1 LGHDT, CDR2 YNNKEL (reference sequence). CDR3 amino acids: CASSHATGSTYEQYF. CDR3 DNA: TGTGCCAGCAGCCATGCTACAGGATCAACCTACGAGCAGTACTTC.

This clonotype was counted many times. The chain links TRBV11-2 to TRBJ2-7; D is unresolved. V dropped 4 bases and J dropped 4 bases, with 14 bases sitting between them. CDR3 length: 14 amino acids. CDR1 and CDR2 (germline): SGHAT, FQNNGV. In nucleotides, the CDR3 is TGTGCCAGCAGCTCGGGCCCCTCGCGGTACGAGCAGTACTTC. It specifies CASSSGPSRYEQYF. The entire variable domain, with the rest obtained from reference TRBV11-2 and TRBJ2-7, is as follows: EAGVAQSPRYKIIEKRQSVAFWCNPISGHATLYWYQQILGQGPKLLIQFQNNGVVDDSQLPKDRFSAERLKGVDSTLKIQPAKLEDSAVYLCASSSGPSRYEQYFGPGTRLTVT.